Listed here are 25 T cell receptor beta chains from one sample, sequenced in a study of T cell changes during pregnancy in multiple sclerosis. Profiled with immunoSEQ multiplex PCR; TCRdb holds only in-frame clones, not every one. The table has under 60,000 clones, 80% to 95% seen once. The sample in question was CD4+ T cells from peripheral blood mononuclear cells, obtained after pregnancy. The source of these receptors is a female donor with multiple sclerosis, enrolled in a pregnancy study.

The V call is TRBV2, the J call TRBJ1-3; D might be TRBD1 (6 bases). CDR1 is SNHLY and CDR2 is FYNNEI in the germline V gene. The CDR3 length is 15 residues. Trimming removed 6 bases at V and 0 bases at J, with 12 bases between. The CDR3 loop reads CASRKGHLSGNTIYF. As DNA, the CDR3 is TGTGCCAGCAGGAAGGGACACCTCTCTGGAAACACCATATATTTT.

The chain couples TRBV5-8 to TRBJ1-2; unclear D gene. CDR3 length equals 14 residues. V dropped 5 bases and J dropped 4 bases, with 15 bases sitting between them. Per germline, CDR1 SGHTS and CDR2 YDEGEE. CDR3 loop: CASRLPGSSYGYTF. The CDR3 DNA sequence: TGTGCCAGCAGACTTCCGGGGTCCTCCTATGGCTACACCTTC.

The rearrangement links TRBV9 to TRBJ1-3; 7 bases match TRBD1. V lost 0 bases to trimming and J lost 0 bases; unmatched junction nucleotides: 3. This CDR3 is built from 16 residues. Germline CDR1 reads SGDLS; CDR2 reads YYNGEE. CDR3: CASSVGGQSSGNTIYF. In nucleotides, the CDR3 is TGTGCCAGCAGCGTAGGGGGACAGAGCTCTGGAAACACCATATATTTT.

J is TRBJ1-2 and V is TRBV7-2, with 9 positions matching TRBD1. Germline V gene data show CDR1 as SGHTA and CDR2 as FQGNSA. V gave up 8 bases and J gave up 0 bases; unmatched junction bases: 10. The CDR3 has 16 amino acids. CDR3 region: CASLKGQGKANYGYTF. CDR3 coding DNA: TGTGCCAGCCTCAAGGGACAGGGAAAAGCTAACTATGGCTACACCTTC. The whole variable domain, remainder taken from reference TRBV7-2 and TRBJ1-2, is GAGVSQSPSNKVTEKGKDVELRCDPISGHTALYWYRQSLGQGLEFLIYFQGNSAPDKSGLPSDRFSAERTGGSVSTLTIQRTQQEDSAVYLCASLKGQGKANYGYTFGSGTRLTVV.

This clone turned up a few times. The chain uses TRBV7-2 and TRBJ2-7; weak D call: TRBD2 (7 bases). V lost 3 bases and J 6 bases, leaving 12 bases between the germline ends. This CDR3 region has 13 residues. The germline gives CDR1 SGHTA, CDR2 FQGNSA. The CDR3 loop is CASSLGGGVEQYF. CDR3 nucleotides: TGTGCCAGCAGCTTGGGGGGGGGCGTCGAGCAGTACTTC.

The chain joins TRBV30 to TRBJ1-2, with unresolved D. This CDR3 is 12 amino acids long. Germline CDR1 reads GTSNPN; CDR2 reads SVGIG (reference sequence). The germline V and J ends were trimmed by 5 bases and 1 base, with 8 bases remaining between them. The CDR3 DNA reads as TGTGCCTGGGAGACTGGTAACTATGGCTACACCTTC. Encoded protein: CAWETGNYGYTF.

The V and J genes are TRBV19 and TRBJ2-5; unclear D gene. CDR1 and CDR2 (germline): LNHDA, SQIVND (reference sequence). The V end lost 4 bases, the J end lost 1 base, and 4 bases lay between the germline ends. The CDR3 covers 12 residues. The CDR3 nucleotides are TGTGCCAGTAGTAAACTCCAAGAGACCCAGTACTTC. Translation gives CASSKLQETQYF.

The gene calls are TRBV7-2 and TRBJ2-7, with TRBD1 as a possible D gene (5 bases). Germline CDR1 and CDR2: SGHTA and FQGNSA. With 5 bases removed from V and 7 bases from J, the gap between germline ends came to 12 bases. The CDR3 extends over 12 amino acids. The CDR3 coding sequence is TGTGCCAGCAGCCTCGGACATCGGGAGCAGTACTTC. It is translated as CASSLGHREQYF.

The chain has TRBV7-3 and TRBJ2-1; D is perhaps TRBD2 (5 bases). The CDR3 totals 14 residues. Germline CDR1 reads SGHTA; CDR2 reads FQGTGA. V was shortened by 6 bases and J by 1 base, with 10 bases between the two germline ends. CDR3 nucleotide sequence: TGTGCCAGCAGGTGGCCGGGATCCTACAATGAGCAGTTCTTC. This codes for CASRWPGSYNEQFF. Based on the CDR3 plus reference TRBV7-3 and TRBJ2-1, the full variable domain is GAGVSQTPSNKVTEKGKYVELRCDPISGHTALYWYRQSLGQGPEFLIYFQGTGAADDSGLPNDRFFAVRPEGSVSTLKIQRTERGDSAVYLCASRWPGSYNEQFFGPGTRLTVL.

The rearrangement uses TRBV4-3 and TRBJ2-5, with 8 bases identical to TRBD2. Unmatched junction bases numbered 7, after V lost 4 bases and J lost 3 bases. The CDR3 loop spans 15 amino acids. CDR1 is LGHNA and CDR2 is YSLEER in the germline V gene. CDR3 sequence: CASSPVLAVKETQYF. CDR3 bases: TGCGCCAGCAGCCCTGTACTAGCGGTGAAAGAGACCCAGTACTTC.

The chain is built from TRBV5-1 and TRBJ2-3; 7 positions match TRBD2. The germline gives CDR1 SGHRS, CDR2 YFSETQ. This CDR3 region has 14 residues. The DNA of the CDR3 is TGCGCTGGCAGGGAGGGTCCTAGCACAGATACGCAGTATTTT. Translated: CAGREGPSTDTQYF.

V gene TRBV6-1 combines with J gene TRBJ1-5, with D tentatively TRBD1 (6 bases). This CDR3 spans 15 amino acids. Germline loops: CDR1 MNHNS, CDR2 SASEGT. V lost 7 bases and J 0 bases, leaving 13 bases between the germline ends. The CDR3 DNA is TGTGCCAGCAACAGGGCCAGTTATAGCAATCAGCCCCAGCATTTT. This sequence encodes CASNRASYSNQPQHF.

The chain couples TRBV18 to TRBJ1-5; 8 nucleotides align to TRBD1. Germline CDR1 KGHSH, CDR2 LQKENI. The J segment lost 2 bases and the V segment lost 3 bases, leaving 12 bases of the junction unmatched. The CDR3 runs to 18 residues. CDR3 in DNA: TGTGCCAGCTCACCCAGAACGACTCCGGGACAGGGCAATCAGCCCCAGCATTTT. Residues: CASSPRTTPGQGNQPQHF.

This clone was seen once. The chain combines TRBV5-1 with TRBJ1-1; the D is unclear. The CDR3 runs 14 residues. Trimming removed 0 bases from V and 4 bases from J, with 10 bases in between. Germline V gives CDR1 SGHRS, CDR2 YFSETQ. In DNA form, the CDR3 reads TGCGCCAGCAGCTTGGGCGGGGTGGGCACTGAAGCTTTCTTT. Residues: CASSLGGVGTEAFF.

This rearrangement joins TRBV9 to TRBJ1-3; D may be TRBD1 (5 bases). Looked up from germline, CDR1 is SGDLS and CDR2 is YYNGEE. V lost 3 bases and J lost 5, with 12 bases in between. This CDR3 contains 14 residues. CDR3 loop: CASSGQGIRNTIYF. The CDR3, as DNA: TGTGCCAGCAGCGGCCAGGGTATTCGAAACACCATATATTTT.

The chain uses TRBV29-1 and TRBJ2-5, with a weak D call TRBD2 (5 bases). Germline V gene sequence: CDR1 SQVTM, CDR2 ANQGSEA. This CDR3 is 14 amino acids long. The V gene lost 1 base and the J gene lost 1 base, with 10 bases spanning the gap. The CDR3 DNA follows: TGCAGCGTTGAAGCCCGACTATCCCAAGAGACCCAGTACTTC. Its protein is CSVEARLSQETQYF.

CDR3 in amino acids: CASSLAGGRGPMNTEAFF. The CDR3 coding sequence is TGTGCCAGCAGCTTAGCAGGCGGTAGGGGGCCCATGAACACTGAAGCTTTCTTT. The rearrangement uses TRBV7-6 and TRBJ1-1, with 7 bases fitting TRBD1. V was pared by 0 bases and J by 0 bases, with 10 bases of the junction left unmatched. This CDR3 has 18 amino acids. The germline gives CDR1 SGHVS, CDR2 FNYEAQ.

This rearrangement joins TRBV27 to TRBJ1-2; TRBD1 matches 7 bases. Germline-derived CDR1 and CDR2 are MNHEY and SMNVEV (reference sequence). This CDR3 spans 16 amino acids. V lost 6 bases, J lost 6 bases, and 16 bases stayed unmatched. The CDR3 is CASSFRQGHTGDGYTF. The CDR3, as DNA: TGTGCCAGCAGCTTTAGACAGGGCCATACCGGGGATGGCTACACCTTC.

The J gene is TRBJ2-4, the V gene TRBV29-1, with TRBD2 matching 13 bases. This CDR3 has 15 residues. V was pared by 3 bases and J by 8 bases, with 7 bases of the junction left unmatched. The V gene's germline CDR1 is SQVTM and CDR2 ANQGSEA. This CDR3 is CSVEGLAGLGDIQYF. The CDR3 DNA reads as TGCAGCGTTGAGGGACTAGCGGGGTTGGGGGACATTCAGTACTTC.

The chain has TRBV2 and TRBJ1-1; 8 nucleotides align to TRBD1. This CDR3 region has 13 residues. With V trimmed by 5 bases and J by 4 bases, 3 bases remained unmatched. From germline, CDR1 is SNHLY and CDR2 FYNNEI. The CDR3 DNA reads as TGTGCCAGCAGTTGGACAGGGAGCACTGAAGCTTTCTTT. It yields the protein CASSWTGSTEAFF.

This clone has only a few counts. V and J are TRBV4-3 and TRBJ1-3, with D possibly being TRBD1 (6 bases). Germline V gene data show CDR1 as LGHNA and CDR2 as YSLEER. The ends were cut back, 3 bases at V and 4 bases at J, with 10 bases in the middle. The CDR3 is made up of 14 amino acids. The CDR3 spells CASSQGGTGNTIYF. The CDR3 DNA reads as TGCGCCAGCAGCCAGGGTGGGACAGGAAACACCATATATTTT.

This chain links TRBV6-1 with TRBJ1-4; D might be TRBD1 (5 bases). The V gene's germline CDR1 is MNHNS and CDR2 SASEGT. There are 14 residues in the CDR3. Trimming cost V 2 bases and J 8 bases, with 12 bases left between them. CDR3: CASSERWEGEKLFF. CDR3 nucleotides: TGTGCCAGCAGTGAAAGATGGGAGGGGGAAAAACTGTTTTTT.

V usage is TRBV6-1 and J usage is TRBJ1-1; tentative D call: TRBD1 (6 bases). Deletions cut 6 bases from V and 3 bases from J, with 17 bases between. Germline V lookup: CDR1 MNHNS, CDR2 SASEGT. This CDR3 has 15 residues. This CDR3 reads CASRWQGNLHTEAFF. The CDR3, as DNA: TGTGCCAGCAGGTGGCAGGGGAATCTGCACACTGAAGCTTTCTTT.

The chain is built from TRBV5-1 and TRBJ1-3; 10 bases are a match to TRBD1. The CDR3 runs 15 residues. Germline V gene lookup returns CDR1 SGHRS and CDR2 YFSETQ. The trim removed 3 bases at V and 7 bases at J, leaving 7 bases unmatched. The CDR3 reads CASSSGQGLDNTIYF. The CDR3 bases are TGCGCCAGCAGCTCGGGACAGGGGCTCGACAACACCATATATTTT. Based on the CDR3 plus reference TRBV5-1 and TRBJ1-3, the full variable domain is KAGVTQTPRYLIKTRGQQVTLSCSPISGHRSVSWYQQTPGQGLQFLFEYFSETQRNKGNFPGRFSGRQFSNSRSEMNVSTLELGDSALYLCASSSGQGLDNTIYFGEGSWLTVV.

This rearrangement joins TRBV7-9 to TRBJ1-2; TRBD1 aligns across 7 bases. Germline V gives CDR1 SEHNR, CDR2 FQNEAQ (reference sequence). The CDR3 runs to 15 residues. Trimming removed 4 bases from V and 7 bases from J; junction bases left unmatched: 12. The CDR3 nucleotides are TGTGCCAGCAGCTCCACAGGGGAAGGTTCTGGTGGCTACACCTTC. Protein sequence: CASSSTGEGSGGYTF.